This T cell receptor (beta chain) derives from a study of blood T cell repertoires in COVID-19. Overall study: The United States, Italy and Spain provided the acute and convalescent COVID-19 samples.

Each participant's cohort was designated according to participant-reported clinical history. Two negative PCRs, clearance, or symptom resolution characterized the recovered Cohort 3 donors. Original data processing: Researchers report that nucleated cell counts were estimated from reference gene primer amplification. The repertoire was sequenced with immunoSEQ multiplex PCR; TCRdb's copy has only in-frame clones and lacks some. The V and J calls and the clone size are those of that table, but D and trimming were determined from the DNA. The table shows 450,000 to 500,000 clones, with roughly 87% occurring only once. Germline-derived CDR1 and CDR2 are SGDLS and YYNGEE. V shed 4 bases and J shed 6 bases, with 26 bases lying between them. The CDR3 has 18 residues.

The TCR sequence derives from a woman in her late teens or twenties who had recovered from COVID-19. Sequencing was performed on PBMCs or T cells enriched from blood (not recorded which). The chain joins TRBV9 to TRBJ2-1, with TRBD2 as a possible D gene (6 bases). CDR3 amino acids: CASSLDGGSFSVGNEQFF. The CDR3 DNA is TGTGCCAGCAGCTTGGACGGGGGATCTTTCAGTGTTGGCAATGAGCAGTTCTTC.